This T cell receptor beta chain originates from a study of human T cells and chemical hapten exposure. Findings and limits, study-wide: No shift was seen in TCRs above 1 in 1000 frequency with DPC sensitization.

Comment on this clonotype: The target antigen is unknown.

The CDR3 length is 16 residues. Trimming cost V 2 bases and J 5 bases; bases outside gene matches: 8. Germline CDR1 is MNHEY and CDR2 is SVGEGT. Using its own MiXCR run on the 5' RACE reads, TCRdb lists one record per CDR3 protein. This table holds approximately 80,000 distinct CDR3 sequences, 15% to 20% found once. The total RNA was obtained from whole blood that was not fractionated. This chain uses TRBV6-2 or TRBV6-3 with TRBJ1-5; 8 bases agree with TRBD1. This TCR was recovered from a female donor in good health. The DNA of the CDR3 is TGTGCCAGCAGTTACCCTCTGACAGGGGTGGATCAGCCCCAGCATTTT. Protein sequence: CASSYPLTGVDQPQHF.